Described below is a single TCR beta chain sequence and its context. What this receptor recognizes is not known. No quality values exist for individual bases; no much larger clone is one base distant. This sample was included in a study of T cell responses to AZD1222 COVID-19 vaccine (dated by TCRdb to the early 2020s). Concerning the study at large: AZD1222 recipients with second doses at about 4 weeks or about 12 weeks were pooled, because spike-specific TCR depth and breadth did not differ between schedules. TCR sequencing was performed for 230 to 250 trial participants, of whom roughly 200 were given two doses of AZD1222 and around 25 were given two doses of MenACWY control vaccine. Trial participants were enrolled by age into 18-55, 56-69 and 70-plus year subgroups, with about 150, 28 and 57 TCR-sequenced participants respectively.

CDR1 and CDR2, per the germline V gene, are KGHSH and LQKENI. From the cysteine through the phenylalanine, the CDR3 covers 13 amino acids. CDR3 DNA is the only sequence kept; it has 39 bases, read in frame from the first base. From V the trimming removes 4 bases and from J it removes 8 bases, while the gene matches leave 3 bases of the junction unaccounted for. The CDR3 regions of human TCRbeta chains were analyzed by immunosequencing. Per the authors' processing: Repertoire TCRs were matched against a reference library of SARS-CoV-2-specific TCRs generated with the MIRA antigen-specificity platform. Breadth was defined as the fraction of unique TCRs that were SARS-CoV-2-associated. Depth was defined as the fraction of total T cells that were SARS-CoV-2-associated. Each spike-specific TCR was assigned to its reactive spike region and to a CD4 or CD8 class using the MIRA data. Log10-transformed breadth and depth values were compared by one-way ANOVA with Sidak's multiple comparisons tests. TCRdb's version of the immuneACCESS table is confined to in-frame rearrangements and falls short of the full clone set. An unresolved V gene accounts for under half of the shortfall where checked; the remainder is of unknown origin. For V, J and clone size, that table is used; D and trimming come from the DNA. Present in this sample are 95,000 to 150,000 clones, roughly 87% of which were seen just once. The top ten clones comprise 8.5% to 10% of the sample.

Findings and caveats that apply to the study as a whole: Most participants were white British and females outnumbered males, and the authors suggested that clonal diversity may have been underestimated. Reportedly, close to half of the unique spike-specific TCRs recognized epitopes lying outside the regions that are mutated in the B.1.351 and B.1.1.7 variants. Because no day 14 peak-response samples were available, repertoires were characterized only after the peak T cell response. The 56-69-year group was small, and its depth increase did not reach significance, likely because of low power. After two AZD1222 doses, spike-specific TCR breadth and depth were significantly higher than at day 0 and than in MenACWY recipients. The vaccine-associated CD4 TCRs covered the entire spike protein, and the dominant responses fell in regions 160-218 and 743-854. Conclusions about previously exposed vaccinees are limited, since just a handful of AZD1222 recipients were seropositive for SARS-CoV-2 at baseline.

In light of the paper, this sample's time point label describes: baseline before first vaccination. Vaccinee samples were obtained from the UK trials COV001 and COV002, which included a single-blind randomized controlled phase 2/3 trial of AZD1222 (ChAdOx1 nCoV-19) in healthy adults. For TCRbeta chain sequencing, PBMC samples were collected from trial participants at day 0 and at day 28 after the second dose. The chain links TRBV18 with TRBJ1-4; TRBD1 lines up with 8 middle nucleotides. Sequencing used peripheral blood, obtained on day 0 of AZD1222 vaccination. The receptor was derived from an adult in good health. At the DNA level, the sequence is TGTGCCAGCTCACGGACAGGGCAGGAAAAACTGTTTTTT. Protein translation: CASSRTGQEKLFF. Reference TRBV18 and TRBJ1-4 proteins supply the regions before and after the CDR3; the full variable domain is: NAGVMQNPRHLVRRRGQEARLRCSPMKGHSHVYWYRQLPEEGLKFMVYLQKENIIDESGMPKERFSAEFPKEGPSILRIQQVVRGDSAAYFCASSRTGQEKLFFGSGTQLSVL.